This T cell receptor beta chain derives from a study of cytomegalovirus exposure and HLA in healthy donors. Across the whole study: The use of the same platform for the 100 to 150 validation repertoires and the roughly 730 first-cohort repertoires was reported by a later analysis. Study observations and caveats: Investigators reported under 200 TCR beta chains as tied to cytomegalovirus. A few CMV-associated chains proved CMV antigen-specific in vitro.

Germline assignment: CDR1 SGHTA and CDR2 FQGNSA. This CDR3 is 14 amino acids long. With 2 bases removed from V and 3 bases from J, the gap between germline ends came to 11 bases. On this clone: Its matching antigen is unknown.

The donors were in the approximately 110-subject validation cohort; that cohort was separate from the approximately 700-subject first cohort. Using immunoSEQ multiplex PCR, the repertoire was profiled, and TCRdb retains in-frame clones only, with some absent. The sample has 100,000 to 150,000 clones, about 91% seen once; the top ten hold about 1.1%. J is TRBJ2-7 and V is TRBV7-2, with D unclear. The TCR comes from a young woman in good health and CMV-seronegative. Specimen: PBMCs. The CDR3 region has the DNA TGTGCCAGCAGCTTACTGTCTATCTTCTACGAGCAGTACTTC. It is translated as CASSLLSIFYEQYF. Supplemented by reference TRBV7-2 and TRBJ2-7, the full variable domain reads GAGVSQSPSNKVTEKGKDVELRCDPISGHTALYWYRQSLGQGLEFLIYFQGNSAPDKSGLPSDRFSAERTGGSVSTLTIQRTQQEDSAVYLCASSLLSIFYEQYFGPGTRLTVT.